This T cell receptor (beta chain) was found in a study of CD8 T cells in ankylosing spondylitis (dated by TCRdb to about 2017). At the level of the whole study: The study set out to find disease-linked TCR variants by profiling T cell receptor beta repertoires in ankylosing spondylitis patients and healthy donors. Peripheral blood was sampled, and synovial fluid was also collected from ankylosing spondylitis patients. The full study cohort comprised some 27 ankylosing spondylitis patients and 110 or so healthy donors.

The instrument was an Illumina HiSeq 2500. TCR beta libraries were prepared by quantitative 5'-RACE with molecular barcodes. From the authors' description of their analysis: Disease-linked TCR variants were identified with a new computational method built on a probabilistic model of VDJ rearrangement. TCRdb trimmed public reads at Q25 via fastp, called clones via MiXCR and kept in-frame beta chains. Merged by CDR3 protein, the rows form single entries marked with the most common genes and DNA. The V and J calls reflect TCRdb's pipeline rather than the authors' work. This sample holds roughly 240,000 distinct CDR3 sequences; 8.2% were observed only once. The ten most abundant clones make up around 4.8% of the sample. Comments on this clonotype: Its antigen remains undetermined. The input lacks base qualities; no much larger clone sits a single base away.

General findings and caveats noted by the study authors: Some of the motif variants had been reported before in the synovial fluid and blood of reactive arthritis patients, a finding that suggests common disease-initiation mechanisms. The disease-linked clones were reported to be significantly enriched in matched synovial fluid samples from ankylosing spondylitis patients. The disease-linked clones showed a CD8+ phenotype and occurred at relatively low frequencies in peripheral blood. A TCR beta motif made up of several highly homologous amino acid variants appeared to be characteristic of blood from ankylosing spondylitis patients.

Including the terminal cysteine and phenylalanine, the CDR3 comprises 16 residues. Only the CDR3 portion is preserved as DNA: 48 bases, with reading frame beginning at the first base. CDR1 SEHNR and CDR2 FQNEAQ were looked up in the germline V gene (reference sequence). V and J are trimmed by 2 bases and 0 bases, and the gene matches miss 5 bases of the junction. The V and J genes are TRBV7-9 and TRBJ2-3, with TRBD1 matching 7 junction bases. Sequenced: blood, either unsorted or a sorted T cell fraction (not recorded which). The clonotype was recovered from a female donor with ankylosing spondylitis or in good health (not recorded which). In nucleotides, the sequence is TGTGCCAGCAGCTTATCCGGGACAGCTAGCACAGATACGCAGTATTTT. Its protein is CASSLSGTASTDTQYF.